This T cell receptor beta chain was captured by sequencing in a study of shared clonotypes between healthy human individuals. In the study overall: Three men and a couple of women, aged 18 to 49, were donors. Study outcomes and limitations: It was the non-shared clonotypes that had lower generation probabilities than clonotypes shared by all four donors.

Data came from immunoSEQ multiplex PCR; TCRdb stores just in-frame clones and leaves some out. Of about a million clones listed, 60% to 80% are singletons. In germline, CDR1 is DFQATT, CDR2 SNEGSKA (reference sequence). The CDR3 runs 10 residues. Trimming shortened V by 6 bases and J by 5 bases, and 7 bases separated the two germline ends. Turning to this clone: Its antigen is still unknown. Other DNA sequences in the sample encode the same CDR3.

Input material: memory CD4+ T cells from PBMCs. The subset here: CD45RA-negative fraction. The chain employs TRBV20-1 and TRBJ2-5; D not certain. This TCR derives from a man aged 18-30 years in good health. Some clones in this sample may be carry-over from other donors' samples. The CDR3 loop is CSAGRETQYF. As DNA, the CDR3 is TGCAGTGCCGGGCGGGAGACCCAGTACTTC.